These T cell receptor beta chains were read from a single sample in a study of sequential checkpoint blockade in melanoma. Using immunoSEQ multiplex PCR, the repertoire was profiled, and TCRdb retains in-frame clones only, with some absent. The data show over 15,000 clones, around 69% seen once. The material sequenced was CD8+ T cells sorted from blood (inferred from file names), taken from a patient given nivolumab and ipilimumab in sequence. The receptors stem from a human donor with melanoma. The CDR3 runs from the conserved cysteine through the conserved F or W. A D gene is named only where the DNA matches it firmly. Rows may omit the clone size; those that give it use once, few, many or a size class.

CDR3	DNA	D	size	V	J
CAIRGDRATNYGYTF	TGTGCCATCAGAGGTGACAGGGCCACTAACTATGGCTACACCTTC	TRBD1	once	TRBV10-3	TRBJ1-2
CASSVSGGAVETQYF	TGTGCCAGCAGCGTTAGCGGGGGGGCTGTGGAGACCCAGTACTTC	TRBD2	once	TRBV27	TRBJ2-5
CASSWEGGYEQYF	TGTGCCAGCAGCTGGGAGGGTGGTTACGAGCAGTACTTC	TRBD2	-	TRBV11-1	TRBJ2-7
CATPGFRGNYGYTF	TGTGCCACCCCTGGGTTCAGGGGGAACTATGGCTACACCTTC	TRBD1	-	TRBV6-4	TRBJ1-2
CASSPIAEYQPQHF	TGTGCCAGCAGTCCTATAGCGGAGTATCAGCCCCAGCATTTT	-	-	TRBV6-5	TRBJ1-5
CASSHRSGTAESTYGYTF	TGCGCCAGCAGCCATAGGAGTGGGACAGCGGAATCAACATATGGCTACACCTTC	TRBD1	medium-sized	TRBV4-3	TRBJ1-2
CASSLVEGSYNEQFF	TGTGCCAGCAGCTTAGTGGAGGGCTCCTACAATGAGCAGTTCTTC	-	few	TRBV7-3	TRBJ2-1
CASLGAESSYEQYF	TGCGCCAGCCTTGGGGCGGAGAGCTCCTACGAGCAGTACTTC	-	-	TRBV23-1	TRBJ2-7
CASSEVARTEAFF	TGTGCCAGCAGTGAAGTAGCCAGAACTGAAGCTTTCTTT	-	few	TRBV2	TRBJ1-1
CASSPRQGMTGELFF	TGTGCCAGCAGCCCCCGACAGGGGATGACCGGGGAGCTGTTTTTT	TRBD1	-	TRBV11-3	TRBJ2-2
CASSLSASTEAFF	TGCGCCAGCAGCTTGTCCGCGTCCACTGAAGCTTTCTTT	-	-	TRBV5-1	TRBJ1-1